This TCR beta chain was sequenced in a study of PD-1 blockade in classical Hodgkin lymphoma. Study as a whole: Nivolumab was administered to patients intravenously at 3 mg/kg every 2 weeks. Regarding the study as a whole: Whatever underlies the repertoire differences (possibly disease activity or prior therapy) remains undefined.

The assay was immunoSEQ multiplex PCR, and TCRdb's table has in-frame clones only and misses some. This table holds some 35,000 clones, over 75% found once. Germline V gives CDR1 MDHEN, CDR2 SYDVKM. CDR3 length equals 14 residues. With V trimmed by 4 bases and J by 1 base, 4 bases remained unmatched. Every one of the patients relapsed after autologous stem cell transplantation (brentuximab vedotin exposure was variable). By magnetic negative selection, CD4+ T cells were purified from thawed PBMCs. Worth noting for this clone: Its antigen is unknown.

The specimen was CD4+ T cells from blood, collected at baseline. This sequence was found in a human donor with classical Hodgkin lymphoma. The chain combines TRBV28 with TRBJ2-7, with 7 bases fitting TRBD1. The CDR3 sequence is CASSSATGSYEQYF. The CDR3 nucleotides are TGTGCCAGCAGTTCGGCGACAGGGTCCTACGAGCAGTACTTC.